This T cell receptor beta chain emerged from a study of post-analysis software for immune sequencing data (dated by TCRdb to about 2015). Context from the whole study: The recorded disease courses included relapsing-remitting, secondary progressive and progressive-relapsing multiple sclerosis, and some patients had no subtype annotation. Patient repertoires were compared against about a dozen previously published healthy control repertoires from donors aged 6 to 25 years. A subset of samples was prepared in parallel using single-end sample barcoding, then pooled and co-amplified after Illumina adapter ligation.

Trimming costs V 4 bases and J 5 bases, and their ends lie 15 bases apart. The CDR3 measures 15 amino acids from cysteine to phenylalanine. The DNA shown is the 45-base CDR3, in frame from base 1. From the germline V gene, CDR1 is SGHDN and CDR2 is FVKESK. TCR beta repertoires were profiled from peripheral blood of approximately 13 young patients with multiple sclerosis to demonstrate the VDJtools post-analysis software. The multiple sclerosis patients were children and adolescents between roughly 6 and 15 years of age. The library was produced with PCR. The sequencer was an Illumina HiSeq 2500. To reduce PCR and sequencing biases, unique molecular identifiers were incorporated into the TCR beta cDNA libraries. Roughly 500,000 cDNA molecules were obtained for every 1 to 10 million input T cells, so each molecule roughly corresponded to one T cell. The patient libraries were prepared and sequenced using the same protocol as the earlier healthy control dataset. Within a given batch, samples were prepared together, multiplexed and sequenced on the same HiSeq lane. Per the authors' processing: Raw barcoded reads were processed with MIGEC, discarding single-read molecular identifier groups before consensus assembly and CDR3 extraction. Clonotype tables were post-analysed with VDJtools, normalizing diversity by down-sampling all datasets to the smallest sample size. In repertoire overlap clustering, CDR3 amino acid sequences, but not nucleotide sequences, were matched to correct batch-related cross-sample contamination. TCRdb applied fastp at Q25 and MiXCR to the public reads, then kept only in-frame beta chains. Identical CDR3 protein sequences are pooled into one entry, listed with their most common genes and DNA. TCRdb's processing, not the authors', yielded these V and J calls. This sample comprises about 460,000 distinct CDR3 sequences, 45% of them detected only once. About 12% of the sample is taken by the ten largest.

Notes on this clonotype: Its antigen is still unknown. The input lacks base qualities; no much larger clone sits a single base away.

Study-level results and caveats: Normalized Chao1 diversity was significantly lower in multiple sclerosis patients than controls, suggesting substantial peripheral T-cell clonal expansion. Significantly higher frequencies in patients than in controls were found for about five TRBV segments, including TRBV5-6, TRBV5-1 and TRBV20-1. The control group was slightly older than the multiple sclerosis patient group. Strong co-clustering of samples prepared in the same batch was shown by direct clustering with F measure, prompting a batch-effect correction.

This TCR derives from a girl under 18 with multiple sclerosis. The chain is made from TRBV14 and TRBJ2-1; the D gene lacks a confident call. The sequenced sample consisted of blood. CDR3 protein: CASSPVRHFNNEQFF. In nucleotide form, the sequence is TGTGCCAGCAGCCCAGTCCGGCACTTTAACAATGAGCAGTTCTTC.